This TCR beta chain was recovered during a study of CD8+CD57+ T cells in acquired aplastic anemia. Background on the study: Sorted CD4+ and CD8+ cells yielded DNA averaging around 3.2 ug. Sequencing produced an average of approximately 10 million reads per healthy donor for CD4+ cells.

This clonotype was counted between two and nine times. The antigen remains unidentified. Genomic DNA constituted the template upon which TCR beta VDJ and CDR3 profiling was performed. MiXCR, run by TCRdb on the reads, gives a single entry per CDR3 protein. The sample contains hundreds of thousands of distinct CDR3 sequences, 60% to 80% of which appear only once. The CDR3 length is 17 residues. The V end lost 11 bases, the J end lost 3 bases, and 25 bases lay between the germline ends. Study-level results: Between patients and controls, roughly 29 CD8+ CDR3 sequences were found in common. The CD8+ Simpson's diversity of patients and controls was not significantly different.

The material sequenced was sorted CD4+, CD8+, or CD8+CD57+ T cells (not recorded which) from PBMCs. The J gene is TRBJ1-4, the V gene TRBV12-3 or TRBV12-4; weak D call: TRBD1 (5 bases). This receptor was identified in a human donor in good health, serving as a control. In nucleotides, the CDR3 is TGTGCCGGCACCTCGTTTGGGGGGGGACGAGCTAATGAAAAACTGTTTTTT. Amino acid sequence: CAGTSFGGGRANEKLFF.